The next 10 T cell receptor beta chains were all read from a single sample in a study of T cells in Graves' hyperthyroidism and ophthalmopathy (dated by TCRdb to the late 2010s). Libraries were built with multiplex PCR. Instrument on record: Illumina HiSeq 2000. Amplification of TCR beta CDR3 regions was carried out from RNA transcripts. A first-round RT-PCR of the TCR CDR3 used the HTBI primer set with the Qiagen OneStep RT-PCR kit. TCRdb itself trimmed the public reads at Q25 with fastp, ran MiXCR and retained productive beta chains. Each entry is one CDR3 protein sequence, shown with its most common DNA and genes. The sample table records approximately 400,000 distinct CDR3 sequences; around 13% of these occur just once. Roughly 11% of the sample comes from the top ten. The sequenced sample consisted of blood. Source of these receptors: a woman aged 60-75 years with Graves' hyperthyroidism.

The chain recombines TRBV12-5 with TRBJ2-7; 8 bases are shared with TRBD1. CDR3 size: 14 residues. V shed 6 bases, J shed 5 bases, and the junction held 9 bases outside the gene matches. CDR1 is LGHNT, CDR2 FRNRAP, per germline. In nucleotides, the CDR3 is TGTGCTAGTGGCCCAACAGGGGGATTCAACGAGCAGTACTTC. Translating gives CASGPTGGFNEQYF.

There are a few counts of this clonotype. This sequence joins TRBV10-3 and TRBJ1-2; D gene unclear. The germline CDR1 and CDR2 sequences are ENHRY and SYGVKD. V was shortened by 2 bases and J by 1 base, with 14 bases between the two germline ends. This CDR3 has 16 residues. The DNA of the CDR3 is TGTGCCATCAGTGAGGATCCGACACCAGATAACTATGGCTACACCTTC. Residues: CAISEDPTPDNYGYTF.

The sample holds many counts of this clonotype. The rearrangement joins TRBV2 to TRBJ1-5; no clear D gene. V was cut by 5 bases and J by 7 bases, with 15 bases left in between. The CDR3 covers 14 residues. Germline CDR1 SNHLY, CDR2 FYNNEI. CDR3 sequence reads: CASSPMTGGQPQHF. The CDR3 DNA is TGTGCCAGCAGTCCCATGACGGGCGGCCAGCCCCAGCATTTT.

There are many counts of this clonotype. The gene calls are TRBV30 and TRBJ2-5; D remains unclear. CDR1 and CDR2 (germline): GTSNPN, SVGIG (reference sequence). Trimming took 2 bases from V and 1 from J, leaving 2 bases between them. The CDR3 is 11 residues long. DNA for the CDR3: TGTGCCTGGAGTCCCCAAGAGACCCAGTACTTC. Its protein is CAWSPQETQYF.

This clonotype was picked up many times. The chain employs TRBV10-3 and TRBJ2-7; no clear D. CDR3 length: 11 amino acids. Looked up from germline, CDR1 is ENHRY and CDR2 is SYGVKD. Between the trimmed V and J ends, which lost 4 bases and 4 bases, there was a span of 5 bases. This chain's CDR3 is CAISAQYEQYF. DNA of the CDR3: TGTGCCATCAGTGCCCAGTACGAGCAGTACTTC.

This clonotype was seen at least ten times. This chain links TRBV2 with TRBJ1-5; tentatively, D is TRBD1 (5 bases). Per germline, CDR1 SNHLY and CDR2 FYNNEI. The CDR3 extends over 14 amino acids. Deletions cut 6 bases from V and 5 bases from J, with 14 bases between. The CDR3 here is CASSLQAADQPQHF. As DNA, the CDR3 is TGTGCCAGCAGCTTACAGGCGGCGGATCAGCCCCAGCATTTT. The entire variable domain, with the rest obtained from reference TRBV2 and TRBJ1-5, is as follows: EPEVTQTPSHQVTQMGQEVILRCVPISNHLYFYWYRQILGQKVEFLVSFYNNEISEKSEIFDDQFSVERPDGSNFTLKIRSTKLEDSAMYFCASSLQAADQPQHFGDGTRLSIL.

The table lists this clonotype with many counts. The V and J genes are TRBV3-1 and TRBJ2-5; D is possibly TRBD2 (6 bases). This CDR3 has 13 residues. Germline loops: CDR1 LGHDT, CDR2 YNNKEL (reference sequence). With 5 bases removed from V and 12 bases from J, the gap between germline ends came to 19 bases. CDR3 amino acids: CASSDTLAAVEYF. The CDR3 coding sequence is TGTGCCAGCAGCGATACACTAGCTGCGGTGGAGTACTTC.

CDR3 DNA: TGCGCCAGCTCGGAGAGAGATACGCAGTATTTT. Translating it yields CASSERDTQYF. The chain has TRBV10-2 and TRBJ2-3; D not certain. The CDR3 has 11 residues. CDR1 is WSHSY and CDR2 is SAAADI in the germline V gene. The germline V and J ends were trimmed by 8 bases and 5 bases, with 8 bases remaining between them.

The V gene is TRBV20-1, the J gene TRBJ2-3; D is undetermined. The germline V and J ends were trimmed by 1 base and 6 bases, with 11 bases remaining between them. The CDR3 runs 13 residues. CDR1 and CDR2 from the germline V gene are DFQATT and SNEGSKA (reference sequence). CDR3 sequence (DNA): TGCAGTGCTAGAGTGGGCTCGTGGGATACGCAGTATTTT. Translation gives CSARVGSWDTQYF.

This clonotype was recorded at least ten times. The chain has TRBV30 and TRBJ2-7; the D gene is possibly TRBD1 (7 bases). Trimming removed 2 bases at V and 7 bases at J, with 12 bases between. CDR1 is GTSNPN and CDR2 is SVGIG in the germline V gene (reference sequence). The CDR3 sequence is 12 residues long. In nucleotides, the CDR3 is TGTGCCTGGAGTCATCCAGGGGGGGAGCAGTACTTC. It translates to CAWSHPGGEQYF.